This TCR beta chain was observed in a study of beta chain features in type 1 diabetes. This clone has only a few counts. What it recognizes is unknown. Of the isolated RNA, all was reverse transcribed, and so the sequenced material was expressed TCRB transcripts. Data came from immunoSEQ multiplex PCR; TCRdb stores just in-frame clones and leaves some out. Among fewer than 200,000 clones listed, less than 15% were seen once. Overall study results and limits: Shorter templates might be favored by PCR, equally in patients and controls. Shorter TCRB CDR3s, moderately but significantly so, were found in Type 1 diabetes patients in all four CD4+ subsets. Among patients, naive, central memory and Treg TCRB repertoires appeared more similar than among healthy donors.

With 6 bases clipped from V and 1 base from J, the junction kept 5 bases outside the gene matches. CDR3 size: 15 residues. Germline-derived CDR1 and CDR2 are MDHEN and SYDVKM. Material for sequencing was central memory CD4+ T cells from blood. The clonotype was recovered from a woman under 30 in good health. J is TRBJ1-1 and V is TRBV28; 10 bases are a match to TRBD1. As DNA, the CDR3 is TGTGCCAGCAGACGGACAGGGGGGACGAACACTGAAGCTTTCTTT. Translating it yields CASRRTGGTNTEAFF. Drawing the rest from reference TRBV28 and TRBJ1-1, the complete variable domain is DVKVTQSSRYLVKRTGEKVFLECVQDMDHENMFWYRQDPGLGLRLIYFSYDVKMKEKGDIPEGYSVSREKKERFSLILESASTNQTSMYLCASRRTGGTNTEAFFGQGTRLTVV.